The 32 T cell receptor beta chains below all came from one sample that was sequenced in a study of post-analysis software for immune sequencing data. Study findings and constraints: When patients were compared with controls, 5 or 6 TRBV segments were more frequent, TRBV5-6, TRBV5-1 and TRBV20-1 among them.

The antigens of these receptors remain unknown. cDNA libraries of TCR beta carried unique molecular identifiers. TCRdb re-analysed the PCR reads in MiXCR, keeping a single row per CDR3 protein. Seen here are roughly 620,000 distinct CDR3 sequences, around 40% observed once, and the top ten hold more than 1.5%. The material sequenced was blood. The receptors come from a girl aged 10 to 17 with multiple sclerosis.

This clonotype came up a few times. CDR3 sequence reads: CASSLARVGTGNNEQFF. The CDR3 bases are TGTGCCAGCAGCTTAGCCAGGGTGGGCACAGGGAACAATGAGCAGTTCTTC. This sequence joins TRBV11-2 and TRBJ2-1; possibly TRBD1 for D (6 bases). The CDR3 is made up of 17 amino acids. Germline assignment: CDR1 SGHAT and CDR2 FQNNGV. V was clipped by 1 base and J by 5 bases, with 18 bases between them.

This clonotype was observed a few times. The J gene is TRBJ2-7, the V gene TRBV10-3, with D maybe TRBD2 (6 bases). The V end lost 3 bases, the J end lost 2 bases, and 11 bases lay between the germline ends. The CDR3 runs to 14 residues. Germline V lookup: CDR1 ENHRY, CDR2 SYGVKD. DNA for the CDR3: TGTGCCATCAGTGAATGGACTACCCCCTACGAGCAGTACTTC. Encoded protein: CAISEWTTPYEQYF.

The genes are TRBV12-3 or TRBV12-4 and TRBJ2-7, with 7 bases matching TRBD2. The V segment lost 0 bases and the J segment 1 base; nucleotides outside the gene matches: 9. This CDR3 comprises 17 residues. CDR3 loop: CASSLAGASGLSYEQYF. The CDR3 nucleotides read TGTGCCAGCAGTTTAGCTGGGGCTAGCGGCCTTTCCTACGAGCAGTACTTC.

This rearrangement joins TRBV12-3 or TRBV12-4 to TRBJ2-7; D ambiguous. Trimming took off 3 bases at V and 0 bases at J, with 12 bases between the two ends. The CDR3 totals 15 residues. CDR3 DNA: TGTGCCAGCAGTTTCGCCCTGACTGGCTCCTACGAGCAGTACTTC. Translation gives CASSFALTGSYEQYF.

This clonotype was counted a few times. The CDR3: CASSPNRVLAGGPYEQYF. For the CDR3, the DNA is TGTGCCAGCAGTCCCAACCGCGTACTAGCGGGAGGGCCGTACGAGCAGTACTTC. The chain has TRBV12-3 or TRBV12-4 and TRBJ2-7; 13 bases align to TRBD2. The CDR3 runs to 18 residues. The trim removed 5 bases at V and 4 bases at J, leaving 14 bases unmatched.

The rearrangement joins TRBV6-2 or TRBV6-3 to TRBJ2-7; TRBD2 is a possible D gene (6 bases). CDR3 length: 14 residues. Germline lookup yields CDR1 MNHEY and CDR2 SVGEGT. V lost 7 bases, J lost 7 bases, and 20 bases lay in between. The CDR3, as DNA: TGTGCCAGCAACAAAGTCGGAGGCGGGAAAGAGCAGTACTTC. Residues: CASNKVGGGKEQYF.

The J gene is TRBJ1-2, the V gene TRBV12-3 or TRBV12-4, with no clear D. V dropped 1 base and J dropped 8 bases, with 11 bases sitting between them. The CDR3 spans 13 residues. CDR3 coding DNA: TGTGCCAGCAGTTTAGTTTCGAGTTTAGGCTACACCTTC. As protein: CASSLVSSLGYTF.

This clonotype came up many times. This chain connects TRBV7-6 to TRBJ2-7; 9 positions match TRBD2. The ends lost 4 bases at V and 3 bases at J; junction bases unmatched: 4. Germline V gene sequence: CDR1 SGHVS, CDR2 FNYEAQ. The CDR3 totals 14 residues. The CDR3 nucleotides read TGTGCCAGCAGCTCTTTAGCGGGGGACTACGAGCAGTACTTC. Translating gives CASSSLAGDYEQYF.

The table lists this clonotype with many counts. The chain carries TRBV12-3 or TRBV12-4 and TRBJ2-1; 7 bases align to TRBD2. The CDR3 loop spans 15 amino acids. The ends lost 2 bases at V and 4 bases at J; junction bases unmatched: 5. CDR3 residues: CASSLTGGGYNEQFF. As DNA, the CDR3 is TGTGCCAGCAGTTTAACGGGCGGGGGATACAATGAGCAGTTCTTC.

J is TRBJ2-3 and V is TRBV12-3 or TRBV12-4; no clear D. This CDR3 is 13 amino acids long. Trimming shortened V by 2 bases and J by 4 bases, and 7 bases separated the two germline ends. CDR3 loop: CASSLLAPDTQYF. CDR3 DNA sequence: TGTGCCAGCAGTTTACTGGCCCCAGATACGCAGTATTTT.

This clonotype has only a few counts. This CDR3 is CSASRPGPYNEQFF. In nucleotides, the CDR3 is TGCAGTGCTAGCCGGCCGGGACCCTACAATGAGCAGTTCTTC. The rearrangement uses TRBV20-1 and TRBJ2-1; perhaps D is TRBD1 or TRBD2 (5 bases each). Trimming cost V 3 bases and J 2 bases, with 11 bases left between them. CDR1 and CDR2 (germline): DFQATT, SNEGSKA (reference sequence). The CDR3 contains 14 residues.

The chain carries TRBV27 and TRBJ2-1; TRBD2 matches at 9 bases. The germline gives CDR1 MNHEY, CDR2 SMNVEV (reference sequence). J was trimmed by 0 bases and V by 3 bases; bases with no gene match: 12. The CDR3 extends over 19 amino acids. The CDR3 reads CASSLLAGSPSSSYNEQFF. DNA for the CDR3: TGTGCCAGCAGTTTGCTAGCGGGGTCTCCCTCGAGCTCCTACAATGAGCAGTTCTTC.

This clonotype occurred a few times. The V call is TRBV6-6, the J call TRBJ2-5; D possibly corresponds to TRBD2 (6 bases). The V gene lost 7 bases and the J gene lost 1 base, with 16 bases spanning the gap. CDR3 length: 15 amino acids. CDR1 and CDR2 from the germline V gene are MNHNY and SVGAGI (reference sequence). The CDR3: CASTPTSNRQETQYF. The CDR3, as DNA: TGTGCCAGCACTCCGACTAGTAACCGCCAAGAGACCCAGTACTTC.

This clonotype was recorded many times. The rearrangement joins TRBV9 to TRBJ1-2, with 12 positions matching TRBD1. Germline V gene sequence: CDR1 SGDLS, CDR2 YYNGEE. V was pared by 3 bases and J by 7 bases, with 4 bases of the junction left unmatched. The CDR3 is 14 amino acids. CDR3 coding DNA: TGTGCCAGCAGCGATGGGACAGGGGGCTTTGGCTACACCTTC. This gives the protein CASSDGTGGFGYTF. The full variable domain, its missing parts supplied by reference TRBV9 and TRBJ1-2, is DSGVTQTPKHLITATGQRVTLRCSPRSGDLSVYWYQQSLDQGLQFLIQYYNGEERAKGNILERFSAQQFPDLHSELNLSSLELGDSALYFCASSDGTGGFGYTFGSGTRLTVV.

V usage is TRBV20-1 and J usage is TRBJ2-5; 7 nucleotides match TRBD2. CDR3 length: 13 residues. Germline CDR1 is DFQATT and CDR2 is SNEGSKA (reference sequence). V was pared by 5 bases and J by 4 bases, with 7 bases of the junction left unmatched. As DNA, the CDR3 is TGCAGTGCTTCCGGGACTAAAGGAGAGACCCAGTACTTC. It encodes CSASGTKGETQYF.

The chain carries TRBV20-1 and TRBJ2-5, with 9 positions matching TRBD1. The CDR3 is 14 amino acids. The trim removed 3 bases at V and 4 bases at J, leaving 6 bases unmatched. Germline CDR1 and CDR2: DFQATT and SNEGSKA (reference sequence). The CDR3 spells CSARGQGGLETQYF. The CDR3 region has the DNA TGCAGTGCTAGGGGACAGGGAGGGTTAGAGACCCAGTACTTC.

V and J are TRBV29-1 and TRBJ2-5, with a possible D match to TRBD2 (5 bases). Trimming removed 7 bases from V and 5 bases from J, with 11 bases in between. Germline loops: CDR1 SQVTM, CDR2 ANQGSEA. CDR3 size: 11 residues. CDR3 sequence reads: CSEWTGETQYF. The CDR3 nucleotides read TGCAGCGAATGGACGGGGGAGACCCAGTACTTC.

This clonotype was seen a handful of times. This chain uses TRBV12-3 or TRBV12-4 with TRBJ1-2; D is possibly TRBD1 (6 bases). Trimming stripped 6 bases from V and 6 bases from J, with 14 bases between. CDR3 size: 13 residues. CDR3 bases: TGTGCCAGCAGGCGCCCGGGGGCAAATGGCTACACCTTC. Its protein is CASRRPGANGYTF.

About this clonotype: This may stem from a read error, because a much larger clone lies one nucleotide away. The chain has TRBV7-6 and TRBJ2-7; D unresolved. The CDR3 sequence is 13 residues long. The V and J ends lost 3 bases and 3 bases respectively, with 9 bases between them. CDR1 is SGHVS, CDR2 FNYEAQ, per germline. The CDR3 sequence: CASSFDKGYEQYF. In nucleotides, the CDR3 is TGTGCCAGCAGCTTCGACAAGGGCTACGAGCAGTACTTC.

This clonotype showed up just a few times. An end of the junction does not agree with germline; a read error may underlie this. The chain recombines TRBV7-8 with TRBJ1-6, with 8 nucleotides matching TRBD1. This CDR3 comprises 13 residues. CDR1 is SGHVS and CDR2 is FQNEAQ in the germline V gene. The CDR3 reads CASSLDRGTPPHF. For the CDR3, the DNA is TGTGCCAGCAGCCTTGACAGGGGAACACCCCCCCACTTT.

The V gene is TRBV7-2, the J gene TRBJ2-3, with D perhaps TRBD2 (7 bases). Trimming stripped 1 base from V and 0 bases from J, with 11 bases between. The CDR3 sequence is 16 residues long. Germline assignment: CDR1 SGHTA and CDR2 FQGNSA. DNA for the CDR3: TGTGCCAGCAGCTTAGTGGCGGGGGCTAGCACAGATACGCAGTATTTT. Its translation is CASSLVAGASTDTQYF.

With respect to this clonotype: Since no conserved phenylalanine or tryptophan closes the CDR3, a read error is the likely cause. The rearrangement joins TRBV12-3 or TRBV12-4 to TRBJ2-7; 10 bases align to TRBD2. The CDR3 is 14 residues long. V lost 5 bases to trimming and J lost 3 bases; unmatched junction nucleotides: 4. The CDR3 DNA sequence: TGTGCCAGCAGTACTAGCGGGGACATCTACGAGCAGTACTCC. Protein product: CASSTSGDIYEQYS.

The genes are TRBV27 and TRBJ2-5, with D possibly being TRBD2 (5 bases). The CDR3 sequence is 14 residues long. Trimming stripped 1 base from V and 4 bases from J, with 10 bases between. Looked up from germline, CDR1 is MNHEY and CDR2 is SMNVEV (reference sequence). CDR3 amino acids: CASSLWSSPETQYF. Here the CDR3 DNA reads TGTGCCAGCAGTTTATGGTCTAGCCCAGAGACCCAGTACTTC.

The chain links TRBV9 to TRBJ2-6; no firm D call. Per the germline V gene, CDR1 is SGDLS and CDR2 is YYNGEE. V lost 2 bases and J lost 0, with 6 bases in between. This CDR3 contains 15 residues. CDR3 region: CASSVRGSGANVLTF. The CDR3 DNA reads as TGTGCCAGCAGCGTTCGTGGCTCTGGGGCCAACGTCCTGACTTTC.

This chain connects TRBV12-3 or TRBV12-4 to TRBJ2-7, with D possibly being TRBD2 (6 bases). V lost 6 bases and J 3 bases, leaving 12 bases between the germline ends. This CDR3 region has 13 residues. This CDR3 reads CASSFGEDYEQYF. As DNA, the CDR3 is TGTGCCAGCAGCTTCGGGGAGGACTACGAGCAGTACTTC.

This chain connects TRBV29-1 to TRBJ2-3; 13 bases fit TRBD2. The germline V gene has CDR1 SQVTM and CDR2 ANQGSEA. Unmatched junction bases numbered 3, after V lost 5 bases and J lost 4 bases. This CDR3 contains 14 residues. The CDR3 loop reads CSVRTSGRADTQYF. The CDR3 bases are TGCAGCGTTCGGACTAGCGGGAGAGCAGATACGCAGTATTTT.

The chain employs TRBV4-1 and TRBJ2-1; 8 bases agree with TRBD2. V gave up 4 bases and J gave up 2 bases; unmatched junction bases: 16. The CDR3 contains 19 residues. Germline loops: CDR1 MGHRA, CDR2 YSYEKL. CDR3 nucleotide sequence: TGCGCCAGCAGCCGTCAGAGGAGGTTCGGCGGGGGGACCTACAATGAGCAGTTCTTC. Its protein is CASSRQRRFGGGTYNEQFF.

The V call is TRBV20-1, the J call TRBJ2-1, with D possibly being TRBD1 or TRBD2 (7 bases each). The V end was cut by 5 bases, the J end by 7 bases, with 15 bases between. The CDR3 consists of 13 residues. The V gene's germline CDR1 is DFQATT and CDR2 SNEGSKA (reference sequence). CDR3 bases: TGCAGTGCTCCCGGGACAGCGGGGAATGAGCAGTTCTTC. Amino acid sequence: CSAPGTAGNEQFF.

The V and J genes are TRBV9 and TRBJ2-7, with D unresolved. Germline CDR1 reads SGDLS; CDR2 reads YYNGEE. The CDR3 runs 14 residues. The V end was cut by 0 bases, the J end by 4 bases, with 11 bases between. For the CDR3, the DNA is TGTGCCAGCAGCGTAGGAGACATTTCATACGAGCAGTACTTC. Its protein is CASSVGDISYEQYF.

The chain is built from TRBV6-1 and TRBJ1-1; 8 nucleotides line up with TRBD1. The CDR3 has 14 residues. Per the germline V gene, CDR1 is MNHNS and CDR2 is SASEGT. Losses at the gene ends were 5 bases for V and 4 bases for J; bases not matched to a gene: 6. The CDR3 loop reads CASSPRQGPTEAFF. DNA for the CDR3: TGTGCCAGCAGTCCCCGACAGGGGCCCACTGAAGCTTTCTTT.

This clonotype appeared a few times. V gene TRBV12-3 or TRBV12-4 combines with J gene TRBJ1-2; possibly TRBD1 for D (6 bases). The CDR3 has 13 residues. Between the trimmed V and J ends, which lost 6 bases and 3 bases, there was a span of 11 bases. As DNA, the CDR3 is TGTGCCAGCAGACGGACAGACCACTATGGCTACACCTTC. Translating gives CASRRTDHYGYTF.

There are a few counts of this clonotype. This chain joins TRBV12-3 or TRBV12-4 and TRBJ2-3, with D hard to call. This CDR3 has 11 residues. V was cut by 6 bases and J by 6 bases, with 7 bases left in between. The CDR3 nucleotides read TGTGCCAGCAGCGATTTCGATACGCAGTATTTT. This encodes CASSDFDTQYF.